Listed here is a single T cell receptor beta chain. The sample is drawn from a study of CD8 T cells in Susac syndrome. An input of roughly 0.45 to 1 ug of RNA was subjected to reverse transcription using random hexamers. Each CDR3 protein is one row after TCRdb ran MiXCR on the immunoSEQ multiplex PCR reads. The sample lists over 120,000 distinct CDR3 sequences, approximately 94% occurring once. Germline CDR1 and CDR2: LNHDA and SQIVND (reference sequence). With 3 bases clipped from V and 0 bases from J, the junction kept 10 bases outside the gene matches. The CDR3 has 18 residues. Specimen: CD4+ T cells from PBMCs. This clonotype originated in a human donor in good health. The rearrangement joins TRBV19 to TRBJ2-1; 8 bases are shared with TRBD1. CDR3 protein: CASSINSPGGRSYNEQFF. The CDR3 DNA is TGTGCCAGTAGTATCAACTCGCCAGGGGGCCGCTCCTACAATGAGCAGTTCTTC.